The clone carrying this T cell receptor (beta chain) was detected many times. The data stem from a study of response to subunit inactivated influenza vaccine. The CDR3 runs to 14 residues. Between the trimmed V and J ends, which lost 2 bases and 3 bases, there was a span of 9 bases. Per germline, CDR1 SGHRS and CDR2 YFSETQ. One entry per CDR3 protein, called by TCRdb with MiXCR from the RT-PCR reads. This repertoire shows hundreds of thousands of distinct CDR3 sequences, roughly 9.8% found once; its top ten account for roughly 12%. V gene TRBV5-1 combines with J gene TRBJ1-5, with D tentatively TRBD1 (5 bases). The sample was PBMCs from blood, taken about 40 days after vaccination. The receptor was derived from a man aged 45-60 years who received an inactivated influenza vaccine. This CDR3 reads CASSLGEDNQPQHF. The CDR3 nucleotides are TGCGCCAGCAGCTTAGGGGAAGACAATCAGCCCCAGCATTTT.